The present T cell receptor beta chain was sequenced within a study of CD8+ T cells in alopecia areata. Study details: It was oral tofacitinib, at 5 to 10 mg twice daily, that treated patients received. Treated patients received severity scores based on the percentage of scalp area affected.

The CDR3 runs to 20 residues. The V segment lost 4 bases and the J segment 0 bases; nucleotides outside the gene matches: 19. The germline V gene has CDR1 SGHRS and CDR2 YFSETQ. Treatment denoted: oral pan-JAK inhibitor, 5-10 mg twice daily. Study observations and caveats: Scalp repertoires also include resident alphabeta T cells from normal skin. Many expanded lesional clones remained in scalp and blood on tofacitinib.

Concerning this clone itself: The antigen is not known.

RNA extraction and reverse transcription yielded cDNA as sequencing template. The protocol was immunoSEQ multiplex PCR, while the TCRdb copy is restricted to in-frame clones and leaves out a portion. The repertoire holds around 150,000 clones, around three fifths seen once, with approximately 15% in the top ten. The chain has TRBV5-1 and TRBJ2-1; the match to TRBD1 covers 7 bases. Specimen: CD4+ T cells sorted from blood, collected at week 24, from a patient treated with tofacitinib. This receptor was obtained from a human donor with alopecia areata. CDR3 residues: CASSQNPGQLPPNSYNEQFF. The CDR3 DNA reads TGCGCCAGCAGCCAAAATCCGGGACAGTTGCCCCCTAACTCCTACAATGAGCAGTTCTTC.